This T cell receptor (beta chain) was found in a study of T cells in Graves' hyperthyroidism and ophthalmopathy. About the study: Peripheral blood was taken when the disease was first diagnosed, before any treatment began.

Amplification of TCR beta CDR3 regions used RNA as the template. The HTBI set primed first-round TCR CDR3 RT-PCR. TCRdb reprocessed the multiplex PCR reads with MiXCR, giving one entry per CDR3 protein. The sample has 600,000 or so distinct CDR3 sequences, about 14% seen once; the top ten hold roughly an eighth. Trimming left V 4 bases short and J 0 bases short, with 20 bases between. There are 18 residues in the CDR3. The germline gives CDR1 SGDLS, CDR2 YYNGEE. The study, taken as a whole, reports: Ophthalmopathy was model-predicted a median roughly six months pre-onset.

Turning to this clonotype: Its antigen is unknown.

V gene TRBV9 combines with J gene TRBJ1-3, with a tentative D call TRBD1 (5 bases). Sequenced sample: blood. The TCR comes from a woman in her forties or fifties with Graves' ophthalmopathy. CDR3 bases: TGTGCCAGCAGCCCAGGGAGCATCGGGATAGGCTCTGGAAACACCATATATTTT. It translates to CASSPGSIGIGSGNTIYF. The full variable domain, completed using reference TRBV9 and TRBJ1-3, is DSGVTQTPKHLITATGQRVTLRCSPRSGDLSVYWYQQSLDQGLQFLIQYYNGEERAKGNILERFSAQQFPDLHSELNLSSLELGDSALYFCASSPGSIGIGSGNTIYFGEGSWLTVV.